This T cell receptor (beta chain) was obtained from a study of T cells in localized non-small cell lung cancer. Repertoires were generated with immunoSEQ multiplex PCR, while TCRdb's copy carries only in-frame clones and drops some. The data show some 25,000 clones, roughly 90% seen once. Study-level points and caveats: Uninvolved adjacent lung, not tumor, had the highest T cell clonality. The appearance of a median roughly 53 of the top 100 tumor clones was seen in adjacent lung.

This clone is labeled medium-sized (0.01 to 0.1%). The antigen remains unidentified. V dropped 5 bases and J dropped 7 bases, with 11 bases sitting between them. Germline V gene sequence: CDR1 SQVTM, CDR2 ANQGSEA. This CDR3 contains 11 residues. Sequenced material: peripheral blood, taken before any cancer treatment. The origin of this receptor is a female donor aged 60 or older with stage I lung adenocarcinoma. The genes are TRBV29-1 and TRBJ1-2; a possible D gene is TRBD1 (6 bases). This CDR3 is CSVTQGGGYTF. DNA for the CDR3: TGCAGCGTTACACAGGGAGGTGGCTACACCTTC. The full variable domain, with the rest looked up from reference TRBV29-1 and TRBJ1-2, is SAVISQKPSRDICQRGTSLTIQCQVDSQVTMMFWYRQQPGQSLTLIATANQGSEATYESGFVIDKFPISRPNLTFSTLTVSNMSPEDSSIYLCSVTQGGGYTFGSGTRLTVV.